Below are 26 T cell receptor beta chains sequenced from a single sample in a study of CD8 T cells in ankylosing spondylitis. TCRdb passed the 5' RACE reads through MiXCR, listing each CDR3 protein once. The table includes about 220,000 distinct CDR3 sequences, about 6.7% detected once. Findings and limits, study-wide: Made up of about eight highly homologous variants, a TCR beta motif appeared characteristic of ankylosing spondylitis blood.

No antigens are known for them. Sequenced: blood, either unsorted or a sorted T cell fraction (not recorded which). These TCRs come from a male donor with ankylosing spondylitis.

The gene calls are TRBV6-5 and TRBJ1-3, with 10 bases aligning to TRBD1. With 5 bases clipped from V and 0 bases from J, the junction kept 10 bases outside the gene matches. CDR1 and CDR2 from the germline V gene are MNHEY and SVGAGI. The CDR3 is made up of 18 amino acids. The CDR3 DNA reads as TGTGCCAGCAGTCCTCATCCGGGACAGGGGATCTCTGGAAACACCATATATTTT. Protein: CASSPHPGQGISGNTIYF.

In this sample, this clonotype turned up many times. CDR3 loop: CSVEDQNGYSTDTQYF. Written as DNA, the CDR3 is TGCAGCGTTGAAGATCAAAACGGCTATTCCACAGATACGCAGTATTTT. The chain couples TRBV29-1 to TRBJ2-3; D remains unclear. The CDR3 contains 16 residues. V was pared by 0 bases and J by 2 bases, with 15 bases between. Germline CDR1 SQVTM, CDR2 ANQGSEA.

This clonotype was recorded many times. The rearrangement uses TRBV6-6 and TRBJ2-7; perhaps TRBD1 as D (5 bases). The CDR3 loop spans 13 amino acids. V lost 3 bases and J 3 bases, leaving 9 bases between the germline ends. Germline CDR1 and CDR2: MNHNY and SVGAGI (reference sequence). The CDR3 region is CASSYSDNYEQYF. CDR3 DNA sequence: TGTGCCAGCAGTTATTCGGACAACTACGAGCAGTACTTC.

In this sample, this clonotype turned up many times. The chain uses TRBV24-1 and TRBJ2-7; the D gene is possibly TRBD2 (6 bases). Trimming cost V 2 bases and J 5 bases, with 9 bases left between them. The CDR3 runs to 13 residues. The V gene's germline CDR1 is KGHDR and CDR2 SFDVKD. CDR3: CATSDSSENEQYF. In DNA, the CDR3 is TGTGCCACCAGTGATTCTAGCGAAAACGAGCAGTACTTC.

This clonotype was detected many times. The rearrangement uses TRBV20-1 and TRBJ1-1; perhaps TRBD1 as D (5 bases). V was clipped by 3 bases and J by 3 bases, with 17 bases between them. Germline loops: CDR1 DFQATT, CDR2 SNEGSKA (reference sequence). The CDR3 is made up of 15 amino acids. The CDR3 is CSASSRDLGDTEAFF. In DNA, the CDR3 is TGCAGTGCTAGTTCCCGGGACTTAGGGGACACTGAAGCTTTCTTT.

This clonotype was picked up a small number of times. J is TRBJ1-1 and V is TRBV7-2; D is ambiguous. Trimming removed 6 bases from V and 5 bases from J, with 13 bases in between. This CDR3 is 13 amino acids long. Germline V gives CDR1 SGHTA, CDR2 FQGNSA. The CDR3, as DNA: TGTGCCAGCAGGCCTAACGGGAGGACTGAAGCTTTCTTT. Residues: CASRPNGRTEAFF.

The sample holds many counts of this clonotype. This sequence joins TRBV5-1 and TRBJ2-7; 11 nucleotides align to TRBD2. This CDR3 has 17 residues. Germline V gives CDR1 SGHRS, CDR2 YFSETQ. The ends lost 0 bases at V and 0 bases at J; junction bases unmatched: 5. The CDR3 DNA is TGCGCCAGCAGCTTGGGACCTAGCGGGAGGAGCTCCTACGAGCAGTACTTC. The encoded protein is CASSLGPSGRSSYEQYF. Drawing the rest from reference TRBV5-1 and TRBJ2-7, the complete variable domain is KAGVTQTPRYLIKTRGQQVTLSCSPISGHRSVSWYQQTPGQGLQFLFEYFSETQRNKGNFPGRFSGRQFSNSRSEMNVSTLELGDSALYLCASSLGPSGRSSYEQYFGPGTRLTVT.

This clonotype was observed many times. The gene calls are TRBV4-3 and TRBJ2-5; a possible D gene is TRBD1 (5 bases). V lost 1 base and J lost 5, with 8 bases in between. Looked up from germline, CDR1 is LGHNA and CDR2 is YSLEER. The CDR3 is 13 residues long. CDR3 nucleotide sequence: TGCGCCAGCAGCCAAGCCAGGGTGGAGACCCAGTACTTC. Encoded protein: CASSQARVETQYF.

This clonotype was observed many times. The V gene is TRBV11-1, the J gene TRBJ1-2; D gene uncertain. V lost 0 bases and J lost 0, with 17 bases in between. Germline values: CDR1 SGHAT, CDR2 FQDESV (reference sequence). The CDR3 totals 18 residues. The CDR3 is CASSLAGGRTTSNYGYTF. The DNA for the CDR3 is TGTGCCAGCAGCTTAGCTGGTGGCAGAACGACCTCTAACTATGGCTACACCTTC.

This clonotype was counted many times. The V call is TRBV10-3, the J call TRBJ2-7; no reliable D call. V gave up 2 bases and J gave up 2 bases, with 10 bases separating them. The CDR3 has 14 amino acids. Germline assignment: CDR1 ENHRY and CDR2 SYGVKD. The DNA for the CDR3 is TGTGCCATCAGTGAGGCGACGGTTACCTACGAGCAGTACTTC. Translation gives CAISEATVTYEQYF.

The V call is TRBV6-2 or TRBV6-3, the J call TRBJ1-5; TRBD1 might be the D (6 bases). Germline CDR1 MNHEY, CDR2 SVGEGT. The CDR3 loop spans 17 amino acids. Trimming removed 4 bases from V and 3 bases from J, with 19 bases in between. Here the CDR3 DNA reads TGTGCCAGCAGTTTTGACAGGATTGGACCCTCCAATCAGCCCCAGCATTTT. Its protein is CASSFDRIGPSNQPQHF.

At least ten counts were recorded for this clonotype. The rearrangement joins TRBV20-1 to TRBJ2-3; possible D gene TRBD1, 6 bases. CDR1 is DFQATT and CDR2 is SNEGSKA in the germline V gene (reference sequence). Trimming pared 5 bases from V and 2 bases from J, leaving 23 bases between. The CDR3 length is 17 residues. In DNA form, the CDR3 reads TGCAGTGCTCGCAGGGGATTTCTGGGGAGAGTCACAGATACGCAGTATTTT. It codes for CSARRGFLGRVTDTQYF.

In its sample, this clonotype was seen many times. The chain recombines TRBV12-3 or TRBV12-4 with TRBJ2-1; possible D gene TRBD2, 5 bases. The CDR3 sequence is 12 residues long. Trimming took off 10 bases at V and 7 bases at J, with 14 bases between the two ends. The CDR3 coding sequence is TGTGCCATAACCCGGCCGGGAAATGAGCAGTTCTTC. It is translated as CAITRPGNEQFF.

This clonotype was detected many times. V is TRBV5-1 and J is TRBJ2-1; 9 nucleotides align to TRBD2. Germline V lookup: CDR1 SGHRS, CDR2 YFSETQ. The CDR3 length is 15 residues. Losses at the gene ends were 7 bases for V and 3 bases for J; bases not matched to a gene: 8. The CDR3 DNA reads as TGCGCCAGCTACGAGGCGGGAGGGTTCTACAATGAGCAGTTCTTC. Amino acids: CASYEAGGFYNEQFF.

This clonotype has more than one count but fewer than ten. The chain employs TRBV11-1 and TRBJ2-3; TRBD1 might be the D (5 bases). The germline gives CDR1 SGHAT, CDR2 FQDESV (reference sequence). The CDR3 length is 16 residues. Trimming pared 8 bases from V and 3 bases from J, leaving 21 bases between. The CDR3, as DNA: TGTGCCAGCTCCGATTTTTCGGCAGGGTCAACAGATACGCAGTATTTT. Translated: CASSDFSAGSTDTQYF.

Written as DNA, the CDR3 is TGTGCCAGCAGTCCCGCGAACTACGAGCAGTACTTC. Its protein product is CASSPANYEQYF. The V and J genes are TRBV7-2 and TRBJ2-7; no firm D call. The V end lost 6 bases, the J end lost 3 bases, and 9 bases lay between the germline ends. This CDR3 is built from 12 residues. Germline CDR1 is SGHTA and CDR2 is FQGNSA.

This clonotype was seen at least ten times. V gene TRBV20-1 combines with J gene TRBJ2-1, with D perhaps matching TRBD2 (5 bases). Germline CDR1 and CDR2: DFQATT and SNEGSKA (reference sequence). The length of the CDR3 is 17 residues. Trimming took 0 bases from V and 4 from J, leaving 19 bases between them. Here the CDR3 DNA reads TGCAGTGCTAGAGATCTGCAGGTAATAGCGCAATACAATGAGCAGTTCTTC. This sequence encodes CSARDLQVIAQYNEQFF.

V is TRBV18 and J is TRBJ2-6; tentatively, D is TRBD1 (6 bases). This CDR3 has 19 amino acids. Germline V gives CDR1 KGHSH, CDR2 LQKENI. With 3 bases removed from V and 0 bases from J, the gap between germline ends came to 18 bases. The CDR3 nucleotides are TGTGCCAGCTCACCGAATTATGGGGGCCGTAGCTCTGGGGCCAACGTCCTGACTTTC. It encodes CASSPNYGGRSSGANVLTF.

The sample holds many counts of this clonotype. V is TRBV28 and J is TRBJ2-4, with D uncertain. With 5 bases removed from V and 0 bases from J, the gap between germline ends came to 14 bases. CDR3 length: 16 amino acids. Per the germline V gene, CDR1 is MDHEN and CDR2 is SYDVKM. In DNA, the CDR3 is TGTGCCAGCAGTGGCGGCAGCGAGCTAGCCAAAAACATTCAGTACTTC. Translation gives CASSGGSELAKNIQYF.

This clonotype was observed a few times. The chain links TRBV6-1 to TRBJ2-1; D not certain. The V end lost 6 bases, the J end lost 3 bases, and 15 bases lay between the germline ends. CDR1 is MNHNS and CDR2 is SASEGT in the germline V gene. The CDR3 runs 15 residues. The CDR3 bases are TGTGCCAGCAGAACTCCCCATTTCGGCTACAATGAGCAGTTCTTC. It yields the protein CASRTPHFGYNEQFF.

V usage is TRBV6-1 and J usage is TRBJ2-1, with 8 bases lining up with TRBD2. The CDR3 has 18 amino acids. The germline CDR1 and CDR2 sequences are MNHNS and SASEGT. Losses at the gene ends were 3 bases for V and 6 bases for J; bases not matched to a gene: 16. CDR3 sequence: CASSERGVGTLWGNEQFF. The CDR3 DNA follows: TGTGCCAGCAGTGAGCGGGGGGTAGGGACCTTGTGGGGCAATGAGCAGTTCTTC.

The CDR3 DNA sequence: TGTGCCAGCAGTTTCGAGTTCGGGCGCTCCTACAATGAGCAGTTCTTC. This gives the protein CASSFEFGRSYNEQFF. The chain links TRBV27 to TRBJ2-1; no firm D call. V lost 3 bases and J lost 0, with 12 bases in between. Germline V gives CDR1 MNHEY, CDR2 SMNVEV (reference sequence). This CDR3 contains 16 residues.

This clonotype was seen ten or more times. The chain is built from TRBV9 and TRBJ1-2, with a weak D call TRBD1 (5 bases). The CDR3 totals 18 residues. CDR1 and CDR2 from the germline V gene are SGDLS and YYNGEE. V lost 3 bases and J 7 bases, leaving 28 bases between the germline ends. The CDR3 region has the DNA TGTGCCAGCAGCGCCATCATGCTGGGACGAGGAAAATTGGGTGGCTACACCTTC. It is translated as CASSAIMLGRGKLGGYTF. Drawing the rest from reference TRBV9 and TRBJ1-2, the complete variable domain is DSGVTQTPKHLITATGQRVTLRCSPRSGDLSVYWYQQSLDQGLQFLIQYYNGEERAKGNILERFSAQQFPDLHSELNLSSLELGDSALYFCASSAIMLGRGKLGGYTFGSGTRLTVV.

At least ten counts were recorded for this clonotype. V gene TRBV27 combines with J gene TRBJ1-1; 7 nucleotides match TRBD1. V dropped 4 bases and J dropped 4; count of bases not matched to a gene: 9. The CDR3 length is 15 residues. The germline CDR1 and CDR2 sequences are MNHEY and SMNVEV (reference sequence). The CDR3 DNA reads TGTGCCAGCAGTTCAACGACAGGGTTGGGCACTGAAGCTTTCTTT. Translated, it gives CASSSTTGLGTEAFF.

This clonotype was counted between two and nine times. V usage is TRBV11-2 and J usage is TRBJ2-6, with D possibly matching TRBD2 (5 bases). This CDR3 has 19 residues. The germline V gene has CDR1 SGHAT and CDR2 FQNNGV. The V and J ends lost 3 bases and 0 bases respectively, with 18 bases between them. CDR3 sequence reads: CASSFDRLLLSSGANVLTF. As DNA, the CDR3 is TGTGCCAGCAGCTTTGATAGACTACTACTTAGCTCTGGGGCCAACGTCCTGACTTTC.

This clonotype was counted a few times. CDR3 nucleotide sequence: TGTGCCAGCAGCCAACGGACAGGGGGGCCAGATACGCAGTATTTT. Amino acid sequence: CASSQRTGGPDTQYF. This rearrangement joins TRBV7-2 to TRBJ2-3; 10 nucleotides match TRBD1. CDR1 and CDR2 from the germline V gene are SGHTA and FQGNSA. The CDR3 totals 15 residues. Trimming took 5 bases from V and 4 from J; bases not matched to a gene: 6.